This TCR beta chain was observed in a study of T-cell memory formation after mild COVID-19. The study, taken as a whole, reports: The study found balanced CD4/CD8 in clones contracting day 15 to 85 and a CD4+ lean in later expanders.

This clonotype was seen only a few times. Its antigen is not known. TCRdb reanalysed the 5' RACE reads using MiXCR and keeps one entry per CDR3 protein. This sample has about 250,000 distinct CDR3 sequences, with roughly 17% found just once. Germline CDR1 reads SGHDN; CDR2 reads FVKESK. CDR3 size: 16 residues. The V and J ends lost 1 base and 1 base respectively, with 10 bases between them. The gene calls are TRBV14 and TRBJ2-2; either TRBD1 or TRBD2 may supply D (6 bases each). The sequencing input was PBMCs or a T cell subset sorted from them (not recorded which). The TCR comes from a man between 18 and 29 years old who had mild COVID-19 (a few samples of this study predate the infection). Cell type and time point are not known. CDR3 in DNA: TGTGCCAGCAGCCAAGTCGGGGGACAGAACACCGGGGAGCTGTTTTTT. Its translation: CASSQVGGQNTGELFF. The full variable domain, completed using reference TRBV14 and TRBJ2-2, is EAGVTQFPSHSVIEKGQTVTLRCDPISGHDNLYWYRRVMGKEIKFLLHFVKESKQDESGMPNNRFLAERTGGTYSTLKVQPAELEDSGVYFCASSQVGGQNTGELFFGEGSRLTVL.